This is a list of T cell receptor beta chains from one sample in a study of CD8+ T cells in alopecia areata. The repertoire was sequenced with immunoSEQ multiplex PCR; TCRdb's copy has only in-frame clones and lacks some. The sample holds 90,000 to 130,000 clones, around three fifths seen once. The input for sequencing was CD8+ T cells sorted from blood, taken at week 24, from a patient treated with tofacitinib. The receptors originated from a human donor with alopecia areata. The CDR3 runs from the conserved cysteine through the conserved F or W. Fields, in order: D gene, J gene, clone size, V gene, CDR3 DNA, CDR3 protein. A D gene is named only where the DNA matches it firmly. For some rows the clone size is stated as once, few or many, or as a class when expanded; others skip it.

D: NA; J: TRBJ1-1; size: NA; V: TRBV2; DNA: TGTGCCAGCAGTGTGGGGTCTGAAGCTTTCTTT; CDR3: CASSVGSEAFF
D: NA; J: TRBJ1-2; size: few; V: TRBV7-9; DNA: TGTGCCAGCAGCATAGGGGAAGTGAATGGCTACACCTTC; CDR3: CASSIGEVNGYTF
D: TRBD1; J: TRBJ2-2; size: few; V: TRBV29-1; DNA: TGCAGCGTTTTCGACAGGGGTAACACCGGGGAGCTGTTTTTT; CDR3: CSVFDRGNTGELFF
D: NA; J: TRBJ1-1; size: NA; V: TRBV19; DNA: TGTGCCAGTAGTATCAGGTCCGGTGTGTGGGGGGCGAACCACACTGAAGCTTTCTTT; CDR3: CASSIRSGVWGANHTEAFF
D: NA; J: TRBJ2-7; size: few; V: TRBV29-1; DNA: TGCAGCGTCGTAGCTTACAGCGAGCAGTACTTC; CDR3: CSVVAYSEQYF
D: NA; J: TRBJ1-1; size: NA; V: TRBV6-6; DNA: TGTGCCAGCAGGACAGAAGGTCACACTGAAGCTTTCTTT; CDR3: CASRTEGHTEAFF
D: TRBD1; J: TRBJ2-4; size: NA; V: TRBV30; DNA: TGTGCCTGGACTCCAGGGACAGGGGTTCAGGAGCAGTACTTC; CDR3: CAWTPGTGVQEQYF
D: NA; J: TRBJ1-5; size: few; V: TRBV4-1; DNA: TGCGCCAGCAGCCAAACCTATAGCAATCAGCCCCAGCATTTT; CDR3: CASSQTYSNQPQHF
D: NA; J: TRBJ1-4; size: few; V: TRBV30; DNA: TGTGCCTGGAGTGCTTGGGCAGGGGCTGAAAAACTGTTTTTT; CDR3: CAWSAWAGAEKLFF
D: TRBD1; J: TRBJ2-7; size: NA; V: TRBV7-9; DNA: TGTGCCAGCAGCTTAGCCGGGACAGGGAACTACGAGCAGTACTTC; CDR3: CASSLAGTGNYEQYF
D: NA; J: TRBJ1-2; size: NA; V: TRBV7-9; DNA: TGTGCCAGCAGCTTAGGCGGGAGGGCCAGCTACACCTTC; CDR3: CASSLGGRASYTF
D: NA; J: TRBJ1-1; size: NA; V: TRBV29-1; DNA: TGCAGCGTTGAAAGCCCTCGGGACACTGAAGCTTTCTTT; CDR3: CSVESPRDTEAFF
D: NA; J: TRBJ2-2; size: once; V: TRBV7-8; DNA: TGTGCCAGCAGCTTATCGGAGACCGGGGAGCTGTTTTTT; CDR3: CASSLSETGELFF
D: TRBD1; J: TRBJ1-2; size: few; V: TRBV29-1; DNA: TGCAGCCCCCCGGACAGGGAGGGGGTAAACTATGGCTACACCTTC; CDR3: CSPPDREGVNYGYTF
D: NA; J: TRBJ1-1; size: once; V: TRBV2; DNA: TGTGCCAGCGGATTGGTGAACACTGAAGCTTTCTTT; CDR3: CASGLVNTEAFF
D: NA; J: TRBJ1-1; size: few; V: TRBV27; DNA: TGTGCCAGCACCACGACGGGGGGGAACACTGAAGCTTTCTTT; CDR3: CASTTTGGNTEAFF
D: NA; J: TRBJ2-2; size: few; V: TRBV29-1; DNA: TGCAGCGCCCCGGACACGAACACCGGGGAGCTGTTTTTT; CDR3: CSAPDTNTGELFF
D: TRBD1; J: TRBJ2-3; size: NA; V: TRBV29-1; DNA: TGCAGCGCCCGGTATGAAATCGGGACAGATACAGATACGCAGTATTTT; CDR3: CSARYEIGTDTDTQYF
D: TRBD1; J: TRBJ2-3; size: NA; V: TRBV9; DNA: TGTGCCAGCAGCGCCGACAGGGTCCGGTACACAGATACGCAGTATTTT; CDR3: CASSADRVRYTDTQYF
D: NA; J: TRBJ1-5; size: NA; V: TRBV27; DNA: TGTGCCAGCAGTTTATCCCGAGGGCTAGGCAATCAGCCCCAGCATTTT; CDR3: CASSLSRGLGNQPQHF
D: NA; J: TRBJ2-1; size: NA; V: TRBV7-8; DNA: TGTGCCAGCAGCTTAGACGGCGGGGAGCAGTTCTTC; CDR3: CASSLDGGEQFF
D: NA; J: TRBJ2-1; size: NA; V: TRBV9; DNA: TGTGCCAGCAGCGAGTACAGGGAAATTCACAATGAGCAGTTCTTC; CDR3: CASSEYREIHNEQFF
D: NA; J: TRBJ2-5; size: NA; V: TRBV27; DNA: TGTGCCAGCAGCCTATCGGGGTTAGGGGGCCAAGAGACCCAGTACTTC; CDR3: CASSLSGLGGQETQYF